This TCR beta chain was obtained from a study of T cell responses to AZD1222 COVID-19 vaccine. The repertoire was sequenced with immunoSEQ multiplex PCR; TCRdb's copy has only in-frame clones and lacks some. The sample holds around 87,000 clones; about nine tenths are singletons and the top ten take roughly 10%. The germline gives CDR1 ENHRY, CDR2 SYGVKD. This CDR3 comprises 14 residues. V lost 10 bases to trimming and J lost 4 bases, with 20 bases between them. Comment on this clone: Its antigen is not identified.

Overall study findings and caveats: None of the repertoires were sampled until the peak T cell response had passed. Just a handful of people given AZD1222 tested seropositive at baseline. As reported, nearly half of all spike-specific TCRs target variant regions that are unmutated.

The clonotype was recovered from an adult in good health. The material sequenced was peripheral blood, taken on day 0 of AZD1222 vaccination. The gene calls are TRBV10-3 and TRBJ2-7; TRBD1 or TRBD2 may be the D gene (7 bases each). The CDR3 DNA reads TGTGCCACAGGGGGGGCAAGCGCAGAGTACGAGCAGTACTTC. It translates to CATGGASAEYEQYF.